These T cell receptor beta chains were read from a single sample in a study of molecular identifiers for immune sequencing clone quantification. Using its own MiXCR run on the PCR reads, TCRdb lists one record per CDR3 protein. The table records roughly 100,000 distinct CDR3 sequences, 35% of them present only once. The specimen was naive CD8+ T cells from blood, with Jurkat cell RNA spiked in. The receptors stem from a human donor in good health. Some libraries in this study had Jurkat cell RNA spiked in. The CDR3 runs from the conserved cysteine through the conserved F or W. Fields, in order: V gene, clone size, CDR3 protein. The size of a clone is reported for some rows only, either as once, few or many, or as a class for expanded clones.

TRBV7-9 | many | CASSYSNQPQHF
TRBV10-2 | few | CASRQDSSYEQYF
TRBV2 | NA | CASSDWTGRTGELIF
TRBV27 | few | CASSYFGEAFF
TRBV12-3/TRBV12-4 | NA | CASSGRTGTDTQYF
TRBV12-2 | NA | CASRLASGFRVLGTGPYEQYF
TRBV24-1 | many | CATSDPDSESYNEQFF
TRBV7-6 | NA | CASSLIPPWTSGRVGNEQFF
TRBV25-1 | NA | CASSEYTPGPSTDTQNF
TRBV25-1 | NA | CASSESAALSSYNSPLHF